This TCR beta chain was sequenced for a study of blood T cell repertoires in COVID-19. Original processing notes: From reference gene primer amplification, estimates of nucleated cell counts were derived. Sequencing was performed with immunoSEQ multiplex PCR; in TCRdb, only in-frame clones are kept and a portion is missing. That table is the source of V, J and clone size, and D and trimming were worked out from the DNA. The sample holds approximately 100,000 clones; 84% are singletons and the top ten take 7.9%. With V trimmed by 3 bases and J by 6 bases, 6 bases remained unmatched. The CDR3 covers 15 residues. Germline assignment: CDR1 SGHRS and CDR2 YFSETQ.

The TCR sequence derives from a woman older than 75 with active or convalescent COVID-19. Sequencing was done on a sample of peripheral blood. The chain joins TRBV5-1 to TRBJ2-2, with 9 bases lining up with TRBD1. The CDR3 DNA reads as TGCGCCAGCAGCTCCGGACAGGGGATGGCCGGGGAGCTGTTTTTT. This encodes CASSSGQGMAGELFF. Complete variable domain (other parts from reference TRBV5-1 and TRBJ2-2): KAGVTQTPRYLIKTRGQQVTLSCSPISGHRSVSWYQQTPGQGLQFLFEYFSETQRNKGNFPGRFSGRQFSNSRSEMNVSTLELGDSALYLCASSSGQGMAGELFFGEGSRLTVL.